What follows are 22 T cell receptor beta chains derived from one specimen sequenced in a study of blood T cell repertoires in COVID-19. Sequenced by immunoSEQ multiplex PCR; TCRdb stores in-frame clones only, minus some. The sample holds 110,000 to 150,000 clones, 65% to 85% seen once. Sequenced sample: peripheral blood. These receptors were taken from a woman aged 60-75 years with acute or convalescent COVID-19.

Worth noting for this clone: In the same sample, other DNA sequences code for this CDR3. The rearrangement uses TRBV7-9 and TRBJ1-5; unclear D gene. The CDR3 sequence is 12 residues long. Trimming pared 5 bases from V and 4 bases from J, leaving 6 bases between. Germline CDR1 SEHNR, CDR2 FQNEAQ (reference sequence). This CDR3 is CASSLLNQPQHF. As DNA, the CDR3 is TGTGCCAGCAGCCTCCTTAATCAGCCCCAGCATTTT.

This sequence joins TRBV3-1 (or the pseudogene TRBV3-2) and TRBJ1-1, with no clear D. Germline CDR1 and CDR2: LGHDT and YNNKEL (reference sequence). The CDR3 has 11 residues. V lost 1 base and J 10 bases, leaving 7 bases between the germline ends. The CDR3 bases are TGTGCCAGCAGCCAAGGACGAGGAGCTTTCTTT. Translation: CASSQGRGAFF.

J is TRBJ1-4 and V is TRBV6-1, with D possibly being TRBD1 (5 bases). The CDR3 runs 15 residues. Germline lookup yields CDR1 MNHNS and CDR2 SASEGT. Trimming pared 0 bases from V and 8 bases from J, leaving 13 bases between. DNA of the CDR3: TGTGCCAGCAGTGAAGCGATGGGGAGGGGCGAAAAACTGTTTTTT. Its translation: CASSEAMGRGEKLFF.

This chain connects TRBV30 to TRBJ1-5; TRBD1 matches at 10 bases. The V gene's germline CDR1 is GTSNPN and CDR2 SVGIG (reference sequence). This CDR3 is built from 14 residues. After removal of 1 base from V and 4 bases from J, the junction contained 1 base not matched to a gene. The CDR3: CAWSGDRGNQPQHF. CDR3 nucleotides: TGTGCCTGGAGTGGGGACAGGGGAAATCAGCCCCAGCATTTT.

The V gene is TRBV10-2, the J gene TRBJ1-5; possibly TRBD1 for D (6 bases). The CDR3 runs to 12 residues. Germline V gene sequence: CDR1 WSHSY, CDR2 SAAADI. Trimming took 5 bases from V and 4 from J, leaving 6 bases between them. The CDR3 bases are TGCGCCAGCAGTACAGGGAATCAGCCCCAGCATTTT. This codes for CASSTGNQPQHF.

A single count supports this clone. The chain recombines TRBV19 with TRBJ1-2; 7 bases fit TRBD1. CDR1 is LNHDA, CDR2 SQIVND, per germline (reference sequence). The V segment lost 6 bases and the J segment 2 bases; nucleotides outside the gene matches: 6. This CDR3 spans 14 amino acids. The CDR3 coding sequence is TGTGCCAGTAGCGTCGACAGGGTAAACTATGGCTACACCTTC. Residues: CASSVDRVNYGYTF.

The CDR3 sequence is CASSPYGGTEQFF. The CDR3 coding sequence is TGTGCCAGCAGCCCATACGGCGGGACTGAGCAGTTCTTC. V usage is TRBV11-3 and J usage is TRBJ2-1, with D maybe TRBD2 (6 bases). Per the germline V gene, CDR1 is SGHNT and CDR2 is YENEEA. V was clipped by 5 bases and J by 9 bases, with 14 bases between them. CDR3 length: 13 amino acids.

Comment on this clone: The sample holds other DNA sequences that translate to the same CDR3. The CDR3 region has the DNA TGTGCCAGCAGTTTATCGGTTGCAGGGAAGCCCCAGCATTTT. Amino acids: CASSLSVAGKPQHF. The chain combines TRBV27 with TRBJ1-5; perhaps TRBD1 as D (5 bases). The CDR3 covers 14 residues. V lost 0 bases and J 8 bases, leaving 11 bases between the germline ends. CDR1 is MNHEY, CDR2 SMNVEV, per germline (reference sequence).

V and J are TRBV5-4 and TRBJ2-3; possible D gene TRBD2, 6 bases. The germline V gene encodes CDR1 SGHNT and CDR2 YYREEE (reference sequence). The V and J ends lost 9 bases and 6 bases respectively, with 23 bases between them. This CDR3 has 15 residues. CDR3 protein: CATLSPGLPGDTQYF. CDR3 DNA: TGTGCCACTCTTTCCCCGGGACTCCCAGGGGATACGCAGTATTTT.

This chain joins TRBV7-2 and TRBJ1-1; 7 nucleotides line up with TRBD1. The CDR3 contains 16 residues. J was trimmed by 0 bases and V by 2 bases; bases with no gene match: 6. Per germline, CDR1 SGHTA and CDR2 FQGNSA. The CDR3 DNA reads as TGTGCCAGCAGCTTAATCCCAGGGGGTCTGAACACTGAAGCTTTCTTT. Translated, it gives CASSLIPGGLNTEAFF.

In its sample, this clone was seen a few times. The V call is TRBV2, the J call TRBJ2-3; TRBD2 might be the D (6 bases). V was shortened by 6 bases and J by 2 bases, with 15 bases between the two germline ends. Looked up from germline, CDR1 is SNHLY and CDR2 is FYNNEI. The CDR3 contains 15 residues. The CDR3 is CASRPGGLPTDTQYF. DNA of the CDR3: TGTGCCAGCAGGCCCGGTGGACTACCCACAGATACGCAGTATTTT.

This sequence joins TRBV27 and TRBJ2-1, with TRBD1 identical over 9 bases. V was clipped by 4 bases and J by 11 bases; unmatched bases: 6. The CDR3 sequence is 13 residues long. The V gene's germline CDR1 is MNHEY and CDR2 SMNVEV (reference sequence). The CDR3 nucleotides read TGTGCCAGCAGTTGGGACAGGGAAGCCCAGCAGTTCTTC. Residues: CASSWDREAQQFF.

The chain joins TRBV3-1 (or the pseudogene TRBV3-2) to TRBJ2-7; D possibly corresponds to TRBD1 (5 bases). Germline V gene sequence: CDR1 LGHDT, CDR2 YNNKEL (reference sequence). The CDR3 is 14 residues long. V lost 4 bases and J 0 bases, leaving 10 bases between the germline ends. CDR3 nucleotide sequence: TGTGCCAGCAGCCTAGGGGTAGGCTCCTACGAGCAGTACTTC. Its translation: CASSLGVGSYEQYF.

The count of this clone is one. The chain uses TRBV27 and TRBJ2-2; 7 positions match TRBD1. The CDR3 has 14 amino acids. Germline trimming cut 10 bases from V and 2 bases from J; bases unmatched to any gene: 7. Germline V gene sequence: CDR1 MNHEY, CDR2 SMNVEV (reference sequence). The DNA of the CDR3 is TGTGCCACAAAGGGACAGATTAACACCGGGGAGCTGTTTTTT. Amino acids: CATKGQINTGELFF.

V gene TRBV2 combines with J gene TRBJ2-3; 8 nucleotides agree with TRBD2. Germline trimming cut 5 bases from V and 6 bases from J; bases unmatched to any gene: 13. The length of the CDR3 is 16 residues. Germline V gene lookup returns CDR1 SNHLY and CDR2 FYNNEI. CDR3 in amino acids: CASSSIGRAVSDTQYF. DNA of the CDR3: TGTGCCAGCAGTTCCATCGGGAGGGCCGTCTCGGATACGCAGTATTTT.

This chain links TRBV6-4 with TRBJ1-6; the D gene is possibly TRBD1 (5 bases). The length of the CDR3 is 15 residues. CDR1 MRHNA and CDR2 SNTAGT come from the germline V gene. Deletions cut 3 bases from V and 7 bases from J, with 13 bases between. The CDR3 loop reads CASSDTGFPNSPLHF. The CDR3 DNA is TGTGCCAGCAGTGATACAGGTTTCCCAAATTCACCCCTCCACTTT.

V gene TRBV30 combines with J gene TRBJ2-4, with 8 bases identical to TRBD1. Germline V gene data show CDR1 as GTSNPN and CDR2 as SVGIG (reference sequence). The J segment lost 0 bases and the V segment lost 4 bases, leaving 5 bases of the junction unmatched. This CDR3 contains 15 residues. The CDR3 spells CAWTLGQGAKNIQYF. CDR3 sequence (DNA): TGTGCCTGGACCCTAGGACAGGGAGCCAAAAACATTCAGTACTTC.

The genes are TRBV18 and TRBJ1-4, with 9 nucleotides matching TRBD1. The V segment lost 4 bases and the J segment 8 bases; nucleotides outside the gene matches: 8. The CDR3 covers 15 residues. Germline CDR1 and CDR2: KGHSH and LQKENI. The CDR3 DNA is TGTGCCAGCTCACGAGGGGACAGGGTCGACGAAAAACTGTTTTTT. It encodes CASSRGDRVDEKLFF.

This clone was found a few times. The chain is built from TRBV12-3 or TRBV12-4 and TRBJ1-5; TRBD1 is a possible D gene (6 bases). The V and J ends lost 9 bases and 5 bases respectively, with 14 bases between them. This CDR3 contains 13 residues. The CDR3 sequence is CASRSGGHQPQHF. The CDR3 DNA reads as TGTGCCAGTCGCTCGGGGGGGCATCAGCCCCAGCATTTT.

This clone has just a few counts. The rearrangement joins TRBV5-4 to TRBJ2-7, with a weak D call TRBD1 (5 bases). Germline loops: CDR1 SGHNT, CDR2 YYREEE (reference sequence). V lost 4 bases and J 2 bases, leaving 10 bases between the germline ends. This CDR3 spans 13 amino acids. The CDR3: CASSPDIAYEQYF. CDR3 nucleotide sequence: TGTGCCAGCAGCCCGGACATAGCCTACGAGCAGTACTTC.

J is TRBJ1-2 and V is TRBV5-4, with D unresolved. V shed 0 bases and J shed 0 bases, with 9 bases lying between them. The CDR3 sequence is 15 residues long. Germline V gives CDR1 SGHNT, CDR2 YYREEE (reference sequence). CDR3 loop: CASSLGLTSNYGYTF. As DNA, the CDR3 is TGTGCCAGCAGCTTGGGATTGACATCTAACTATGGCTACACCTTC.

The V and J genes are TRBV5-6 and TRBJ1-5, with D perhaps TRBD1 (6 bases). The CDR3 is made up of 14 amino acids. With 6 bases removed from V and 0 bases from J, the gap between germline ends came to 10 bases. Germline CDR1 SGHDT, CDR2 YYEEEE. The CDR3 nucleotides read TGTGCCAGCACCTTACAGGGTAGCAATCAGCCCCAGCATTTT. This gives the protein CASTLQGSNQPQHF. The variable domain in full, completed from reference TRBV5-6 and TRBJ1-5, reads DAGVTQSPTHLIKTRGQQVTLRCSPKSGHDTVSWYQQALGQGPQFIFQYYEEEERQRGNFPDRFSGHQFPNYSSELNVNALLLGDSALYLCASTLQGSNQPQHFGDGTRLSIL.